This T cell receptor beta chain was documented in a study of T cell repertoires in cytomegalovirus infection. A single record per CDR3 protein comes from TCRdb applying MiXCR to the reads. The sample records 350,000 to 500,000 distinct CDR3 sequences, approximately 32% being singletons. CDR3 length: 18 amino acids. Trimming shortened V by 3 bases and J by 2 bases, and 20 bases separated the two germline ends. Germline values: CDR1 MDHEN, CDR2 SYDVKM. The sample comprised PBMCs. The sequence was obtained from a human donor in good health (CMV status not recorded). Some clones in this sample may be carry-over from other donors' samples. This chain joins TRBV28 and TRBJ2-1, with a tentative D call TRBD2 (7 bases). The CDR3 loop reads CASSLGGGGTSTYNEQFF. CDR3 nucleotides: TGTGCCAGCAGTTTGGGAGGGGGTGGAACCTCGACCTACAATGAGCAGTTCTTC. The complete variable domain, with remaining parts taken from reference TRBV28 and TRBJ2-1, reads DVKVTQSSRYLVKRTGEKVFLECVQDMDHENMFWYRQDPGLGLRLIYFSYDVKMKEKGDIPEGYSVSREKKERFSLILESASTNQTSMYLCASSLGGGGTSTYNEQFFGPGTRLTVL.